This T cell receptor beta chain is from a study of monozygotic twins with inflammatory bowel disease. The germline CDR1 and CDR2 sequences are MGHRA and YSYEKL. The CDR3 consists of 13 residues. TCRdb reprocessed the 5' RACE reads, with one entry per CDR3 protein and no DNA. Its table records around 450,000 distinct CDR3 sequences. The V call is TRBV4-1, the J call TRBJ2-3; checking the TCRdb D call of TRBD1 is not possible without DNA. This sequence was found in a human donor with ulcerative colitis or Crohn's disease, or a healthy co-twin of an affected twin (not recorded which). The sequencing input was blood. The CDR3 is CASSQEGANTQYF.